This TCR beta chain was found in a study of T-cell reconstitution after alpha-beta-depleted transplantation in children (dated by TCRdb to between 2015 and 2016). Describing the broader study: Using TCR repertoire profiling, the study quantitatively followed how T-cell immune reconstitution unfolded in children after TCRalphabeta/CD19-depleted allogeneic hematopoietic cell transplantation.

Library method: PCR. TCRdb records Illumina HiSeq 2500 as the sequencer. To normalize quantification of the TCRbeta repertoire, the TCR libraries were built with molecular barcoding that relied on unique molecular identifiers. TCRdb reworked the public reads: Q25 trimming with fastp, MiXCR clone assembly, productive beta chains retained. Under each unique CDR3 protein, matching rows form one entry showing the most common genes and DNA. The sample table shows roughly 570,000 distinct CDR3 sequences, and more than 20% are seen once. The biggest ten clones account for about 35% of the sample. Between the V and J ends, shortened by 6 bases and 0 bases respectively, the junction contains 12 bases. CDR1 and CDR2 are drawn from the germline V gene: SGHAT, FQNNGV. The CDR3 goes from the cysteine to the phenylalanine over 15 residues. Only CDR3 DNA remains: 45 bases, in frame from the first base. What the treatment or condition label conveys for this sample: allogeneic hematopoietic cell transplantation with graft depleted of TCRalphabeta T cells and CD19 B cells. TCRalphabeta/CD19-depleted allogeneic hematopoietic cell grafts were given to the transplant recipients, all of whom were children.

General findings and caveats noted by the study authors: The apparently early alphabetaT-cell count recovery about two months after transplant was reportedly dependent on only several hundred rapidly expanded clones derived from non-depleted graft cells. In some patients, the high TCRbeta diversity seen at day 60 was put down to recipient T cells and intrathymic progenitors that had survived conditioning. Hyperexpanded clone frequencies declined over subsequent months; after one year, T-cell counts and TCRbeta diversity were mostly attributed to newly produced T cells.

This clonotype was picked up a small number of times. There is no known antigen for this receptor. No base qualities exist here, and no much larger clone lies one base off it. The rearranged chain carries TRBV11-2 and TRBJ1-3, with a weak D call of TRBD1 (5 bases match). This clonotype originated in a boy younger than two with Wiskott-Aldrich syndrome, due to receive a stem cell transplant. This sample comprised PBMCs, obtained before TCRalphabeta/CD19-depleted stem cell transplant. This receptor carries the CDR3 CASRPGTDSGNTIYF. The nucleotide sequence is given as TGTGCCAGCAGACCCGGGACGGACTCTGGAAACACCATATATTTT.